The TCR beta chain described here comes from a study of OX40 agonist ivuxolimab in advanced cancers. Regarding the study as a whole: No antigen was identified for the clonally expanded peripheral T cells.

Germline CDR1 and CDR2: SGHNT and YYREEE (reference sequence). This CDR3 is built from 15 residues. V was clipped by 2 bases and J by 4 bases; unmatched bases: 8. Assay used: immunoSEQ multiplex PCR; TCRdb lists only in-frame clones, some missing. The profile shows about 78,000 clones, 70% to 85% of them singletons. Comment on this clone: Its cognate antigen is unknown.

The TCR was taken from an adult with an advanced solid tumor such as melanoma, head and neck, liver or kidney cancer. The chain combines TRBV5-4 with TRBJ2-7; 8 positions agree with TRBD2. Sequences were derived from CD4+ or CD8+ T cells sorted from blood, sampled in a trial of the OX40 agonist ivuxolimab. This CDR3 is CASSFGGGIQYEQYV. The CDR3 bases are TGTGCCAGCAGCTTTGGCGGGGGGATCCAGTACGAGCAGTACGTC.